These 8 T cell receptor beta chains came from one sample sequenced in a study of shared clonotypes between healthy human individuals. Sequencing was performed with immunoSEQ multiplex PCR; in TCRdb, only in-frame clones are kept and a portion is missing. Among a few hundred thousand clones listed, around 87% were seen once. The specimen was memory CD8+ T cells sorted from blood. Specified subset: CD45RO+ cells pooled with CCR7-negative TemRA cells. These receptors were collected from a man younger than 35 in good health.

The J gene is TRBJ2-5, the V gene TRBV27; TRBD1 might be the D (6 bases). The CDR3 is 15 amino acids. The germline V and J ends were trimmed by 5 bases and 4 bases, with 17 bases remaining between them. Looked up from germline, CDR1 is MNHEY and CDR2 is SMNVEV (reference sequence). The DNA of the CDR3 is TGTGCCAGCAGTCCGTTACTGACAGGCGTAGAGACCCAGTACTTC. This gives the protein CASSPLLTGVETQYF.

This clone was counted once. The chain couples TRBV6-1 to TRBJ2-7; D call uncertain. The CDR3 has 13 residues. V was trimmed by 1 base and J by 5 bases, leaving 9 bases between them. Germline lookup yields CDR1 MNHNS and CDR2 SASEGT. This CDR3 reads CASSEEDVNEQYF. Written as DNA, the CDR3 is TGTGCCAGCAGTGAAGAGGACGTGAACGAGCAGTACTTC.

The CDR3 bases are TGTGCCAGCAGTTCAGGGGGTTACCACGAGCAGTACTTC. Protein product: CASSSGGYHEQYF. The rearrangement joins TRBV7-9 to TRBJ2-7; 7 bases fit TRBD1. V dropped 6 bases and J dropped 5; count of bases not matched to a gene: 7. Germline CDR1 reads SEHNR; CDR2 reads FQNEAQ (reference sequence). This CDR3 has 13 residues.

The rearrangement uses TRBV7-2 and TRBJ2-7; D is ambiguous. Germline V gives CDR1 SGHTA, CDR2 FQGNSA. There are 15 residues in the CDR3. V dropped 2 bases and J dropped 0 bases, with 11 bases sitting between them. In nucleotides, the CDR3 is TGTGCCAGCAGCTTACCCGGACGGAGCTCCTACGAGCAGTACTTC. Protein sequence: CASSLPGRSSYEQYF.

The chain recombines TRBV11-3 with TRBJ2-2; no clear D. Between the trimmed V and J ends, which lost 3 bases and 7 bases, there was a span of 6 bases. The CDR3 contains 12 residues. Per germline, CDR1 SGHNT and CDR2 YENEEA. This chain's CDR3 is CASSFDNGELFF. The CDR3 DNA is TGTGCCAGCAGCTTTGATAACGGGGAGCTGTTTTTT.

The rearrangement uses TRBV2 and TRBJ2-1; 10 nucleotides line up with TRBD2. The CDR3 length is 14 residues. Per the germline V gene, CDR1 is SNHLY and CDR2 is FYNNEI. Trimming cost V 11 bases and J 1 base; bases outside gene matches: 5. The CDR3 reads CAEASGSSYNEQFF. CDR3 bases: TGTGCCGAGGCTAGCGGGAGTTCCTACAATGAGCAGTTCTTC.

This chain links TRBV10-3 with TRBJ2-5, with 12 bases identical to TRBD1. The CDR3 contains 15 residues. Germline V lookup: CDR1 ENHRY, CDR2 SYGVKD. Trimming took 6 bases from V and 5 from J; bases not matched to a gene: 7. This chain's CDR3 is CAIRDGTGGLETQYF. The CDR3 DNA is TGTGCCATCAGAGACGGGACAGGGGGCTTGGAGACCCAGTACTTC.

The CDR3 region has the DNA TGTGCCAGCAGTTTATCCCTGGCAGGGGGACCCAATGAGCAGTTCTTC. Translated: CASSLSLAGGPNEQFF. The rearrangement uses TRBV27 and TRBJ2-1; 7 bases line up with TRBD1. Germline V lookup: CDR1 MNHEY, CDR2 SMNVEV (reference sequence). Losses at the gene ends were 0 bases for V and 6 bases for J; bases not matched to a gene: 8. The CDR3 has 16 amino acids.